This TCR beta chain was found in a study of blood T cell repertoires in COVID-19. Study-level background: Italy, Spain and the United States were the sources of the convalescent and acute COVID-19 samples. T cells, B-cell-depleted T cells, or PBMCs provided the cDNA or gDNA that served as material.

In the original analysis: Counts of nucleated cells, estimated from reference gene primer amplification, were obtained. Profiling relied on immunoSEQ multiplex PCR, and the TCRdb table lists in-frame clones only, not all of them. V and J calls and clone size are as listed in that table; D and trimming were resolved from the DNA. Here the sample spans about 300,000 clones, approximately 85% being singletons. The germline V gene encodes CDR1 SGDLS and CDR2 YYNGEE. V gave up 0 bases and J gave up 0 bases; unmatched junction bases: 6. The CDR3 sequence is 17 residues long. The J gene is TRBJ1-1, the V gene TRBV9; TRBD1 agrees at 9 bases. The TCR originated in a man between 18 and 29 years old with active or convalescent COVID-19. Sequenced material: peripheral blood. This CDR3 reads CASSVVPGQGLNTEAFF. CDR3 DNA: TGTGCCAGCAGCGTAGTCCCGGGACAGGGACTGAACACTGAAGCTTTCTTT.